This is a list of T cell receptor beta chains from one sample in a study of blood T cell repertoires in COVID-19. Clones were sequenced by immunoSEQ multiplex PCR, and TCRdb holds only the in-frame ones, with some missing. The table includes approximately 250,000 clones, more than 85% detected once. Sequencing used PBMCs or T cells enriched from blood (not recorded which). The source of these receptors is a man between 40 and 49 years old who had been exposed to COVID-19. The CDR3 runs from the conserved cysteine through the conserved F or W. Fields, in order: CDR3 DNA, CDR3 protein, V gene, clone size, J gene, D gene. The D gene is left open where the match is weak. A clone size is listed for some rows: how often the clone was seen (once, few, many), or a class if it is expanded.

TGTGCCAGCAGCCAAGATCCAGGCCCCACCGGGGAGCTGTTTTTT	CASSQDPGPTGELFF	TRBV3-1/TRBV3-2	-	TRBJ2-2	-
TGTGCCTGGAGTGCCACAGGGAACGATGAAAAACTGTTTTTT	CAWSATGNDEKLFF	TRBV30	-	TRBJ1-4	-
TGTGCCAGCAGTTTACCCACCGGGTCGCGACAGGGGGCTAGGGGCAATCAGCCCCAGCATTTT	CASSLPTGSRQGARGNQPQHF	TRBV28	-	TRBJ1-5	TRBD1
TGTGCCTCAAGCCTGGGAGGGCCCGGGGAGCTGTTTTTT	CASSLGGPGELFF	TRBV30	-	TRBJ2-2	TRBD2
TGTGCCAGTAGTATCGGTGGGGCCCAACTTAACTATGGCTACACCTTC	CASSIGGAQLNYGYTF	TRBV19	-	TRBJ1-2	-
TGTGCCAGCAGCTTAGATGTTCCAGTCCGAGATACGCAGTATTTT	CASSLDVPVRDTQYF	TRBV7-8	few	TRBJ2-3	-
TGTGCCAGCAGCCAAGATCAGGCCATCGCCCAAGGCTACACCTTC	CASSQDQAIAQGYTF	TRBV4-2	-	TRBJ1-2	-
TGTGCCACCAGTGATTTAGGGGAGTGGGTACAGGGGTATCCTGGAAACACCATATATTTT	CATSDLGEWVQGYPGNTIYF	TRBV24-1	-	TRBJ1-3	TRBD1
TGTGCCAGCAGCCCATCAGGGACAGCGAACTATGGCTACACCTTC	CASSPSGTANYGYTF	TRBV7-9	few	TRBJ1-2	TRBD1
TGTGCCAGCAGCCGACTAGCGGGATCCCTTGAGCAGTTCTTC	CASSRLAGSLEQFF	TRBV7-9	-	TRBJ2-1	TRBD2
TGTGCCAGTTGGAGGGACAGTCTGAGCACTGAAGCTTTCTTT	CASWRDSLSTEAFF	TRBV19	-	TRBJ1-1	TRBD1
TGTGCCAGCACCCCCTTCCCCCTCGAAGAGACCCAGTACTTC	CASTPFPLEETQYF	TRBV6-2/TRBV6-3	-	TRBJ2-5	-
TGTGCCAGCAGTTTAATAGGGGCCGAAAAAGCTTTCTTT	CASSLIGAEKAFF	TRBV12-3/TRBV12-4	-	TRBJ1-1	-
TGTGCCACCAAATTGGGGGCGGGCTCCTACGAGCAGTACTTC	CATKLGAGSYEQYF	TRBV28	-	TRBJ2-7	-